This TCR beta chain comes out of a study of T cell responses to AZD1222 COVID-19 vaccine. This CDR3 contains 12 residues. Trimming removed 2 bases at V and 8 bases at J, with 10 bases between. Looked up from germline, CDR1 is MNHEY and CDR2 is SVGAGI. The assay was immunoSEQ multiplex PCR, and TCRdb's table has in-frame clones only and misses some. The sample records about 110,000 clones, about nine tenths being singletons. Points from the study as a whole: Seropositive status at baseline applied to only 5 to 7 AZD1222 recipients.

As regards this clone: Its antigen remains unknown.

The chain links TRBV6-5 to TRBJ2-7; D unclear. This clonotype was sampled from an adult in good health. The specimen was peripheral blood, collected on day 0 of AZD1222 vaccination. CDR3 protein: CASSYTSAKQYF. CDR3 sequence (DNA): TGTGCCAGCAGTTACACAAGCGCCAAGCAGTACTTC.